Here is one T cell receptor beta chain with its context. The repertoire was sequenced with immunoSEQ multiplex PCR; TCRdb's copy has only in-frame clones and lacks some. Of 140,000 to 150,000 clones listed, 75% to 90% are singletons. This sample was taken from a study of blood T cell repertoires in COVID-19. Study-wide context: PBMCs, B-cell-depleted T cells, or T cells were the source of the cDNA or gDNA that made up the material.

V gave up 2 bases and J gave up 0 bases, with 6 bases separating them. This CDR3 is 13 amino acids long. From germline, CDR1 is SGHDT and CDR2 YYEEEE. Sequences were obtained from peripheral blood. The source is a human donor in a cohort sampled during active COVID-19. This chain connects TRBV5-6 to TRBJ2-7; D call uncertain. DNA of the CDR3: TGTGCCAGCAGCTTCGAGAACTCCTACGAGCAGTACGTC. Encoded protein: CASSFENSYEQYV.